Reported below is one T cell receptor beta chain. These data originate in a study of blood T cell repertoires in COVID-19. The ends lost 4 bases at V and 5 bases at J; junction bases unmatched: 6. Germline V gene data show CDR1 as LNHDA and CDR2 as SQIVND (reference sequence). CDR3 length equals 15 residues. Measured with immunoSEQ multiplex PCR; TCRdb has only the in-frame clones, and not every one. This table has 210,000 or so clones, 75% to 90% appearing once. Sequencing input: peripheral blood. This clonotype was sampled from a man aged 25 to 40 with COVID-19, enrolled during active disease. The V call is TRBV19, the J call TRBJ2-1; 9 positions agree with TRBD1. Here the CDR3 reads CASSTYRDRDNEQFF. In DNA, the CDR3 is TGTGCCAGTAGTACCTACCGGGACAGGGACAATGAGCAGTTCTTC.